The source of this T cell receptor beta chain is a study of technical replicates of blood from a few donors. This table comes from immunoSEQ multiplex PCR, and its TCRdb copy is limited to in-frame clones, with some not included. The sample lists approximately 52,000 clones; approximately 90% were seen once. The CDR3 consists of 14 residues. In germline, CDR1 is MNHEY, CDR2 SMNVEV (reference sequence). The junction had 4 bases not matched to a gene; V was cut back by 4 bases and J by 3 bases. This chain uses TRBV27 with TRBJ1-1, with 8 bases aligning to TRBD1. The sequencing sample was made of PBMCs. This clonotype originated in a human donor in good health. Some clones in this sample may be carry-over from other donors' samples. The CDR3 DNA follows: TGTGCCAGCAGTTCGGACAGGGTTTACACTGAAGCTTTCTTT. It specifies CASSSDRVYTEAFF.